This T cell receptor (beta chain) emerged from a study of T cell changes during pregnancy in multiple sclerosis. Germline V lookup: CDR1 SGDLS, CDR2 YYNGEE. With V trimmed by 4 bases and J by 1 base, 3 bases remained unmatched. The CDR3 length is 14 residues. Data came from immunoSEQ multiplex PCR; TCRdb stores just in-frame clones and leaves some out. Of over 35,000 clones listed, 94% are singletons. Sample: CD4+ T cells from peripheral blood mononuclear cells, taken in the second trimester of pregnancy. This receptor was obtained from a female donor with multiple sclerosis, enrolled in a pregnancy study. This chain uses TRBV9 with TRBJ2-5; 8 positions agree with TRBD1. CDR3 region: CASSQTGVQETQYF. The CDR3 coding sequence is TGTGCCAGCAGCCAGACAGGGGTCCAAGAGACCCAGTACTTC.